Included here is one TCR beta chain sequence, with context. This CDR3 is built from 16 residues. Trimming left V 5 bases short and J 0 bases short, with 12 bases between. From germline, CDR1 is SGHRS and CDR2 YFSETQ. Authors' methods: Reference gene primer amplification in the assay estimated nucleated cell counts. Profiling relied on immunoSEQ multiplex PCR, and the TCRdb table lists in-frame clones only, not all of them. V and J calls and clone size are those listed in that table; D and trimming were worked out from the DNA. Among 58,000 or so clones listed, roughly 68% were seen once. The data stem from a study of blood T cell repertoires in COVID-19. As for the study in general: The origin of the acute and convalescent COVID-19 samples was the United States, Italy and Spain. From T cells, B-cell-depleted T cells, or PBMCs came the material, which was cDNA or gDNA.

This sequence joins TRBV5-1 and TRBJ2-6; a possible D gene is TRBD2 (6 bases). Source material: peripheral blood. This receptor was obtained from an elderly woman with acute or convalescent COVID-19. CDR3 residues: CASRGLRISGANVLTF. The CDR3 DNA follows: TGCGCCAGCAGGGGACTCCGAATCTCTGGGGCCAACGTCCTGACTTTC.